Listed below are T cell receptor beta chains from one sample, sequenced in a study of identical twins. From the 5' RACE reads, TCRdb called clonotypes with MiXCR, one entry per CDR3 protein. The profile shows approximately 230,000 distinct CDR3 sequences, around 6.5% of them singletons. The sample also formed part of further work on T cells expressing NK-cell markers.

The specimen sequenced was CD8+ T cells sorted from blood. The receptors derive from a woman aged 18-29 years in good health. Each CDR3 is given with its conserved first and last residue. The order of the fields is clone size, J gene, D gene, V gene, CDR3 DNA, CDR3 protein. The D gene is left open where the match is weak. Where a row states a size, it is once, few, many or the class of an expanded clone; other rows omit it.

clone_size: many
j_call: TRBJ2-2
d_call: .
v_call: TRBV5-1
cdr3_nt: TGCGCCAGCAGCTCCCCTCCGAGGGGCCCGACGAACACCGGGGAGCTGTTTTTT
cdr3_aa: CASSSPPRGPTNTGELFF

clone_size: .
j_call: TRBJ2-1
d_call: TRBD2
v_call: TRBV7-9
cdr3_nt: TGTGCCACCTCTCCAATAGCGGGGAGCAATGAGCAGTTCTTC
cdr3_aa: CATSPIAGSNEQFF

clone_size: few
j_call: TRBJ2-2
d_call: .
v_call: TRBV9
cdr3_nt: TGTGCCAGCAGCGTAGTTGGTGTGGGAACCGGGGAGCTGTTTTTT
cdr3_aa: CASSVVGVGTGELFF

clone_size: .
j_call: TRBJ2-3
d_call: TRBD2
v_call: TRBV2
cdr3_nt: TGTGCCATCCTTACCGGGACTAGCGGCCCCCGGGGGGGTACAGATACGCAGTATTTT
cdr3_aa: CAILTGTSGPRGGTDTQYF

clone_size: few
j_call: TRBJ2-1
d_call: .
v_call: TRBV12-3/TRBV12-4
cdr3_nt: TGTGCCAGCACCGCCGACAATGAGCAGTTCTTC
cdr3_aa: CASTADNEQFF

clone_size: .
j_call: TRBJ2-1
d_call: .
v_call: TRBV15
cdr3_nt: TGTGCCACCAGCAGAGATCGTGGGGGGACCTACAATGAGCAGTTCTTC
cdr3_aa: CATSRDRGGTYNEQFF

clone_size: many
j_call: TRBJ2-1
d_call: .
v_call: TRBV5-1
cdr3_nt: TGCGCCAGCAGCTTGGTGGTTAGGAGCTCCTACAATGAGCAGTTCTTC
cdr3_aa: CASSLVVRSSYNEQFF

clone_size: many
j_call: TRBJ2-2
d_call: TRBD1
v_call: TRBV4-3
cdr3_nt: TGCGCCAGCAGCTCGAGGACAGGGCCCGGGGAGCTGTTTTTT
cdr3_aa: CASSSRTGPGELFF

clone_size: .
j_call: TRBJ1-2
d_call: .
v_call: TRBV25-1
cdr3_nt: TGTGCCAGCAGTGTGACAGGCTCCTACTATGGCTACACCTTC
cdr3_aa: CASSVTGSYYGYTF

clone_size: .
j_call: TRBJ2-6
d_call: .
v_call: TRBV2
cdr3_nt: TGTGCCAGCAGCCTACTAGGTTACCGCTCTGGGGCCAACGTCCTGACTTTC
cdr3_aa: CASSLLGYRSGANVLTF

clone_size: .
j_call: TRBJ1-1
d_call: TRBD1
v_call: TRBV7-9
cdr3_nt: TGTGCCAGCAGCTCAAGGACAGGGCTTAGGACTGAAGCTTTCTTT
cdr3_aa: CASSSRTGLRTEAFF

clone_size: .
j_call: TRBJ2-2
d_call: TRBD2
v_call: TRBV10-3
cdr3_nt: TGTGCCATCAGAGGAGGGACTAGCGGGAGGGCCGGGGACACCGGGGAGCTGTTTTTT
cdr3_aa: CAIRGGTSGRAGDTGELFF

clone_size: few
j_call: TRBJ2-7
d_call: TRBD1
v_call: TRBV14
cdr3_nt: TGTGCCAGCAGCCAAGGGCCGCTCCGGGACAGGGACTCCTACGAGCAGTACTTC
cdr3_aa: CASSQGPLRDRDSYEQYF

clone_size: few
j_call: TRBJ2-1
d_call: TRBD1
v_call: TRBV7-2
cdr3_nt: TGTGCCAGCAGCTTCAGGGGGTGGGGAGAATATGAGCAGTTCTTC
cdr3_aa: CASSFRGWGEYEQFF

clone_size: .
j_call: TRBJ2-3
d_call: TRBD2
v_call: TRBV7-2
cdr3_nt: TGTGCCAGCAGGGGCCCTAGCGGGAGGTTAGCAGATACGCAGTATTTT
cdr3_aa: CASRGPSGRLADTQYF

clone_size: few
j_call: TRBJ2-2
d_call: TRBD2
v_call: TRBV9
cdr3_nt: TGTGCCAGCAGCGTCCGCCACGGACTAGCGGGAGAGACGAACACCGGGGAGCTGTTTTTT
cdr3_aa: CASSVRHGLAGETNTGELFF

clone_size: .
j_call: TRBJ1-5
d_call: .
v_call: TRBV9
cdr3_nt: TGTGCCAGCAGCGAGGACCTGGGAAATCAGCCCCAGCATTTT
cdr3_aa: CASSEDLGNQPQHF

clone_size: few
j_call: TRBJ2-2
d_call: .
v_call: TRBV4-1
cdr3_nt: TGCGCCAGCAGCCACGTTACGAGCACCGGGGAGCTGTTTTTT
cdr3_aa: CASSHVTSTGELFF

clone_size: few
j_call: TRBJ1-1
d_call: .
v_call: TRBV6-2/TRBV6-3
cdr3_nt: TGTGCCAGCAGTCTGGCGGCGTATGGGGGATCGAACACTGAAGCTTTCTTT
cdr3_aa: CASSLAAYGGSNTEAFF

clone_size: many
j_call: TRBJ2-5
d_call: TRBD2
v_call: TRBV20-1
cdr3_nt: TGCAGTGCTAGCCAACTAGCGGGGGTGCAAGAGACCCAGTACTTC
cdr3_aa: CSASQLAGVQETQYF

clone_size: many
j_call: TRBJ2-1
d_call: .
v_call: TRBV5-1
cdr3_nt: TGCGCCAGCAGCTTGGAGACCCGCTACAATGAGCAGTTCTTC
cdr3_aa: CASSLETRYNEQFF

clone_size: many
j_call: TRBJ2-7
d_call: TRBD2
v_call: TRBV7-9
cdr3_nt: TGTGCCCTCCGGAGGGCTAGCGGATGTATGAGTCTCTACGAGCAGTACTTC
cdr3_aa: CALRRASGCMSLYEQYF

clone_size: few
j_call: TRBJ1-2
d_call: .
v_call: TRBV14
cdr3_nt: TGTGCCAGCAGAAGTATGGGCTATGGCTACACCTTC
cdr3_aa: CASRSMGYGYTF

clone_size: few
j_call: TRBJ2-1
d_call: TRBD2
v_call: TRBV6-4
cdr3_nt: TGTGCCAGCAGTGACTCAGGGACTAGCGGGAACAATGAGCAGTTCTTC
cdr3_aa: CASSDSGTSGNNEQFF

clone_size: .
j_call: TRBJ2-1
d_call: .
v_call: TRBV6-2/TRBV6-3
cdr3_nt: TGTGCCAGCAAACAACGCCGGGACGACCCCAATGAGCAGTTCTTC
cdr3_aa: CASKQRRDDPNEQFF

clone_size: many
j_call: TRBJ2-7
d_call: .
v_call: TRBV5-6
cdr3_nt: TGTGCCAGCTCGGACAGCCTAAACCCCTACGAGCAGTACTTC
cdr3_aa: CASSDSLNPYEQYF